Included here is one TCR beta chain sequence, with context. Its antigen is currently unknown. In this cohort, patients with other autoimmune diseases, uncontrolled infections, pregnancy or lactation were excluded. Clinical symptoms, serum thyroxine, TRAb, thyroid ultrasound and orbital computed tomography formed the basis of diagnosis. These data come from a study of Graves' ophthalmopathy and Graves' hyperthyroidism. The CDR3 is 15 amino acids. Germline CDR1 reads SGHDN; CDR2 reads FVKESK. Trimming took off 0 bases at V and 5 bases at J, with 8 bases between the two ends. Amplification of TCR beta CDR3 regions used RNA transcripts. The workflow started with a first-round RT-PCR run with HTBI primers and then moved on to a second-round multiplex PCR. TCRdb called the multiplex PCR reads again in MiXCR, with one record for every CDR3 protein. The sample contains over a million distinct CDR3 sequences, 35% to 45% of which appear only once.

Whole-study results and caveats: Ophthalmopathy progression prediction by the model yielded a sensitivity of around 68% and a specificity of roughly 72%. The authors also found most expanded thyroid clonotypes above 0.001 frequency in blood.

Sequenced input: peripheral blood or thyroid tissue (not recorded which). This TCR was sampled from an adult man with Graves' hyperthyroidism. The rearrangement uses TRBV14 and TRBJ1-6; D unclear. In nucleotides, the CDR3 is TGTGCCAGCAGCCAAGATCGGGCAAATAATTCACCCCTCCACTTT. Translating it yields CASSQDRANNSPLHF. Complete variable domain (other parts from reference TRBV14 and TRBJ1-6): EAGVTQFPSHSVIEKGQTVTLRCDPISGHDNLYWYRRVMGKEIKFLLHFVKESKQDESGMPNNRFLAERTGGTYSTLKVQPAELEDSGVYFCASSQDRANNSPLHFGNGTRLTVT.